This T cell receptor (beta chain) is drawn from a study of technical replicates of blood from a few donors. The CDR3 extends over 13 amino acids. Germline V gene lookup returns CDR1 LNHDA and CDR2 SQIVND (reference sequence). Trimming removed 5 bases from V and 15 bases from J, with 20 bases in between. Here immunoSEQ multiplex PCR was the method, and the copy in TCRdb shows in-frame clones only, minus some. The sample records some 99,000 clones, 95% being singletons. The rearrangement joins TRBV19 to TRBJ2-1; tentatively, D is TRBD1 (6 bases). The TCR originated in a human donor in good health. The sequenced sample consisted of T cells isolated from PBMCs. This CDR3 is CASSLGVQGQGFF. CDR3 bases: TGTGCCAGTAGTTTGGGCGTCCAGGGGCAGGGGTTCTTC.